This TCR beta chain was sequenced in a study of OX40 agonist ivuxolimab in advanced cancers. At the level of the study: Treatment of patients was with ivuxolimab, an agonistic anti-OX40 (CD134) antibody.

Study conclusions and caveats: Researchers did not establish what antigens the expanded peripheral T cells target.

Germline V gives CDR1 SGHTA, CDR2 FQGTGA. The CDR3 consists of 15 residues. The junction had 6 bases not matched to a gene; V was cut back by 2 bases and J by 8 bases. With regard to this clone: Antigen specificity is unknown.

Autoimmune disease history or systemic immunosuppression excluded patients. Sampled blood was obtained at baseline, cycle 4 day 1, and cycle 7 day 1. Assay: immunoSEQ multiplex PCR; the TCRdb copy retains only in-frame clones and omits some. The sample has roughly 56,000 clones, roughly 77% seen once. The TCR comes from an adult with an advanced solid tumor such as melanoma, head and neck, liver or kidney cancer. Material: CD4+ or CD8+ T cells sorted from blood, obtained in a trial of the OX40 agonist ivuxolimab. V is TRBV7-3 and J is TRBJ2-1, with TRBD2 matching 10 bases. Written as DNA, the CDR3 is TGTGCCAGCAGCTTAGTTGGTAGCGGGGGGCATGAGCAGTTCTTC. It codes for CASSLVGSGGHEQFF. The full variable domain, its missing parts supplied by reference TRBV7-3 and TRBJ2-1, is GAGVSQTPSNKVTEKGKYVELRCDPISGHTALYWYRQSLGQGPEFLIYFQGTGAADDSGLPNDRFFAVRPEGSVSTLKIQRTERGDSAVYLCASSLVGSGGHEQFFGPGTRLTVL.